These 20 T cell receptor beta chains originate from one sample sequenced in a study of vaccination and CD4 T cells after COVID-19. Cultured CD4+ T cells had their DNA profiled by the Oncomine TCR Beta short-read assay. TCRdb itself ran the PCR reads through MiXCR, one entry per CDR3 protein. The sample lists roughly 18,000 distinct CDR3 sequences; around four fifths were seen once. No antigen has been assigned to these receptors. Described treatment: roughly nine-day PBMC culture with coronavirus spike peptide pools or control peptides (ViraFEST assay). The sample in question was CD4+ T cells from blood, cultured in vitro, obtained after SARS-CoV-2 vaccination. These receptors came from a human donor who received a COVID-19 vaccine.

In this sample, this clonotype turned up a few times. This chain uses TRBV30 with TRBJ1-2; unclear D gene. V dropped 0 bases and J dropped 1 base, with 9 bases sitting between them. The germline V gene encodes CDR1 GTSNPN and CDR2 SVGIG (reference sequence). CDR3 length: 14 amino acids. CDR3 nucleotide sequence: TGTGCCTGGAGTGTCCTTGGGGATAACTATGGCTACACCTTC. This sequence encodes CAWSVLGDNYGYTF. The complete variable domain, with remaining parts taken from reference TRBV30 and TRBJ1-2, reads SQTIHQWPATLVQPVGSPLSLECTVEGTSNPNLYWYRQAAGRGLQLLFYSVGIGQISSEVPQNLSASRPQDRQFILSSKKLLLSDSGFYLCAWSVLGDNYGYTFGSGTRLTVV.

The chain has TRBV30 and TRBJ1-2, with D uncertain. Trimming took off 5 bases at V and 4 bases at J, with 14 bases between the two ends. This CDR3 is 13 amino acids long. Germline CDR1 GTSNPN, CDR2 SVGIG (reference sequence). The CDR3 region is CAWSPARSYGYTF. The CDR3 nucleotides read TGTGCCTGGTCCCCTGCCAGGAGCTATGGCTACACCTTC.

This clonotype showed up just a few times. This chain uses TRBV20-1 with TRBJ2-5, with 8 positions matching TRBD2. The CDR3 contains 15 residues. V was pared by 1 base and J by 4 bases, with 8 bases of the junction left unmatched. Germline CDR1 and CDR2: DFQATT and SNEGSKA (reference sequence). The CDR3 sequence is CSARGPGLALETQYF. The CDR3 DNA follows: TGCAGTGCTAGAGGCCCCGGACTAGCCTTAGAGACCCAGTACTTC.

The V and J genes are TRBV20-1 and TRBJ1-3; D is undetermined. The CDR3 runs 12 residues. V lost 2 bases and J lost 4, with 6 bases in between. CDR1 is DFQATT, CDR2 SNEGSKA, per germline (reference sequence). CDR3 residues: CSARSPGNTIYF. CDR3 in DNA: TGCAGTGCTAGATCCCCCGGAAACACCATATATTTT.

The chain carries TRBV19 and TRBJ1-1; 9 bases align to TRBD1. The germline V gene has CDR1 LNHDA and CDR2 SQIVND (reference sequence). This CDR3 is 16 amino acids long. J gave up 5 bases and V 5 bases, and 12 bases lay outside the gene matches. Written as DNA, the CDR3 is TGTGCCAGTAGTCACAGGGGGCGCAGGGGAGAGACTGAAGCTTTCTTT. This codes for CASSHRGRRGETEAFF.

The rearrangement uses TRBV7-9 and TRBJ1-6; TRBD1 might be the D (6 bases). V was cut by 11 bases and J by 7 bases, with 18 bases left in between. Germline V gives CDR1 SEHNR, CDR2 FQNEAQ (reference sequence). The CDR3 totals 14 residues. The CDR3 coding sequence is TGTGCCCTGGGGGGGCAGGGAACAAATTCACCCCTCCACTTT. Translating it yields CALGGQGTNSPLHF.

The gene calls are TRBV14 and TRBJ1-1, with D uncertain. Germline values: CDR1 SGHDN, CDR2 FVKESK. The V and J ends lost 0 bases and 0 bases respectively, with 5 bases between them. The CDR3 covers 14 residues. The CDR3 DNA sequence: TGTGCCAGCAGCCAAGATCTGCTGAACACTGAAGCTTTCTTT. Translated, it gives CASSQDLLNTEAFF.

The chain recombines TRBV6-5 with TRBJ2-5, with D possibly being TRBD2 (6 bases). The CDR3 runs 15 residues. With 0 bases removed from V and 4 bases from J, the gap between germline ends came to 12 bases. The germline V gene encodes CDR1 MNHEY and CDR2 SVGAGI. As DNA, the CDR3 is TGTGCCAGCAGTTACTCGACCGGGGGTTTAGAGACCCAGTACTTC. Protein sequence: CASSYSTGGLETQYF.

The rearrangement links TRBV6-2 or TRBV6-3 to TRBJ1-2, with D unresolved. V was clipped by 5 bases and J by 8 bases, with 12 bases between them. The CDR3 length is 12 residues. Germline V gene lookup returns CDR1 MNHEY and CDR2 SVGEGT. The CDR3 nucleotides are TGTGCCAGCAGTCGACGGCTTTACGGCTACACCTTC. This translates into CASSRRLYGYTF.

CDR3: CSASQIAGGEETQYF. The CDR3 bases are TGCAGTGCTTCCCAAATAGCGGGGGGGGAAGAGACCCAGTACTTC. V and J are TRBV20-1 and TRBJ2-5, with 11 positions matching TRBD2. The J segment lost 3 bases and the V segment lost 5 bases, leaving 8 bases of the junction unmatched. Germline-derived CDR1 and CDR2 are DFQATT and SNEGSKA (reference sequence). This CDR3 has 15 residues.

Details on this clonotype: One end of the junction is discordant with germline, which a read error may explain. The gene calls are TRBV20-1 and TRBJ2-2, with 7 bases fitting TRBD2. Germline CDR1 reads DFQATT; CDR2 reads SNEGSKA (reference sequence). The CDR3 is made up of 15 amino acids. CDR3: CSAREAGANTGELFF. CDR3 coding DNA: TGTAGTGCTAGAGAGGCGGGGGCGAACACCGGGGAGCTGTTTTTT.

This rearrangement joins TRBV7-2 to TRBJ2-1; a weak D match, TRBD2 (8 bases). V shed 5 bases and J shed 0 bases, with 26 bases lying between them. The CDR3 extends over 20 amino acids. Looked up from germline, CDR1 is SGHTA and CDR2 is FQGNSA. As DNA, the CDR3 is TGTGCCAGCAGCCACCCGGGACTAGGGGGCAGCCTAAGCTCCTACAATGAGCAGTTCTTC. Residues: CASSHPGLGGSLSSYNEQFF.

The rearrangement joins TRBV27 to TRBJ1-2; D call uncertain. The CDR3 extends over 15 amino acids. V was shortened by 5 bases and J by 4 bases, with 17 bases between the two germline ends. Per the germline V gene, CDR1 is MNHEY and CDR2 is SMNVEV (reference sequence). This CDR3 is CASSPTRPVGYGYTF. The DNA of the CDR3 is TGTGCCAGCAGTCCGACAAGGCCCGTGGGCTATGGCTACACCTTC.

The chain is built from TRBV30 and TRBJ1-2; the D gene is possibly TRBD1 (6 bases). The ends were cut back, 3 bases at V and 2 bases at J, with 19 bases in the middle. The germline V gene encodes CDR1 GTSNPN and CDR2 SVGIG (reference sequence). The CDR3 spans 16 residues. The DNA for the CDR3 is TGTGCCTGGAGGGTGGGATTGGGGGCAGGGAACTATGGCTACACCTTC. Protein: CAWRVGLGAGNYGYTF.

This clonotype was found once. The V call is TRBV6-2 or TRBV6-3, the J call TRBJ1-2; TRBD1 is a possible D gene (6 bases). This CDR3 has 15 residues. CDR1 and CDR2 from the germline V gene are MNHEY and SVGEGT. The V end was cut by 2 bases, the J end by 5 bases, with 15 bases between. The CDR3 region is CASSYTGYDTYGYTF. CDR3 DNA: TGTGCCAGCAGTTACACAGGGTACGATACGTATGGCTACACCTTC.

Relative to its sample, this clonotype is large. This rearrangement joins TRBV20-1 to TRBJ1-1; the match to TRBD1 covers 7 bases. V shed 0 bases, J shed 9 bases, and the junction held 13 bases outside the gene matches. The CDR3 covers 15 residues. The germline V gene encodes CDR1 DFQATT and CDR2 SNEGSKA (reference sequence). This chain's CDR3 is CSARDTNDRDDKAFF. DNA of the CDR3: TGCAGTGCTAGAGATACAAACGACAGGGATGATAAAGCTTTCTTT.

The chain joins TRBV20-1 to TRBJ1-2; D not certain. CDR3 length: 15 residues. Germline V CDR1 and CDR2: DFQATT, SNEGSKA (reference sequence). V dropped 3 bases and J dropped 0 bases, with 14 bases sitting between them. CDR3 loop: CSASPRTETNYGYTF. DNA for the CDR3: TGCAGTGCTAGTCCTAGGACGGAAACTAACTATGGCTACACCTTC.

This clonotype was detected a few times. J is TRBJ2-7 and V is TRBV10-3, with D possibly called TRBD1 or TRBD2 (6 bases each). The CDR3 sequence is 14 residues long. From germline, CDR1 is ENHRY and CDR2 SYGVKD. V was shortened by 6 bases and J by 1 base, with 13 bases between the two germline ends. The CDR3 DNA reads TGTGCCATCAGCGGAGGGGGAAATTCCTACGAGCAGTACTTC. Its protein product is CAISGGGNSYEQYF.

This chain connects TRBV19 to TRBJ1-2; 10 positions agree with TRBD1. CDR3 size: 15 residues. V shed 3 bases, J shed 4 bases, and the junction held 5 bases outside the gene matches. Germline CDR1 and CDR2: LNHDA and SQIVND (reference sequence). The DNA for the CDR3 is TGTGCCAGTAGTATGGACAGGGGGTACGTCTATGGCTACACCTTC. Its translation: CASSMDRGYVYGYTF.

This clonotype was seen a handful of times. V is TRBV20-1 and J is TRBJ2-5, with 8 bases aligning to TRBD1. J lost 1 base, V lost 7 bases, and 5 bases had no gene match. The CDR3 loop spans 13 amino acids. CDR1 and CDR2 (germline): DFQATT, SNEGSKA (reference sequence). The chain's CDR3 is CSGRGPLQETQYF. DNA of the CDR3: TGCAGTGGCAGGGGGCCTCTCCAAGAGACCCAGTACTTC.